This entry describes one T cell receptor beta chain. Produced via immunoSEQ multiplex PCR; TCRdb's table is partial and in-frame only. This table has 45,000 to 60,000 clones, 90% appearing once. The CDR3 is 17 amino acids. The data derive from a study of T cell changes during pregnancy in multiple sclerosis. The sample consisted of CD8+ T cells from peripheral blood mononuclear cells, taken before pregnancy. The receptor was derived from a female donor with multiple sclerosis, enrolled in a pregnancy study. V and J are TRBV21-1 and TRBJ1-1; no check of the table's D call, TRBD1, against the DNA was made. TRBV21-1 is noted as a pseudogene. The CDR3 here is CASSKPVPTRGRDEAFF. CDR3 DNA sequence: TGTGCCAGCAGCAAACCGGTCCCCACCAGGGGGCGAGATGAAGCTTTCTTT.